Sequencing of this T cell receptor (beta chain) was carried out in a study of blood T cell repertoires in COVID-19. Clones were sequenced by immunoSEQ multiplex PCR, and TCRdb holds only the in-frame ones, with some missing. The repertoire holds 30,000 to 45,000 clones, with 75% to 90% as singletons. The source is a man aged 65 to 85 with acute or convalescent COVID-19. Sample: peripheral blood.

The CDR3 DNA follows: TGCAGCGCAAAACAGGGGACTAGCACAGATACGCAGTATTTT. Protein: CSAKQGTSTDTQYF. This sequence joins TRBV29-1 and TRBJ2-3; possibly TRBD1 for D (7 bases). Germline CDR1 is SQVTM and CDR2 is ANQGSEA. V gave up 7 bases and J gave up 0 bases, with 14 bases separating them. The CDR3 totals 14 residues.